Given below is one TCR beta chain in context. This CDR3 has 14 residues. V gave up 3 bases and J gave up 2 bases, with 10 bases separating them. Germline V CDR1 and CDR2: LGHDT, YNNKEL (reference sequence). The source of the sample is a study of blood T cell repertoires in COVID-19. Only in-frame clones appear in the TCRdb table, and some are missing; sequencing was by immunoSEQ multiplex PCR. Of about 160,000 clones listed, more than 75% are singletons. The specimen sequenced was peripheral blood. The origin of this receptor is a woman in her fifties or sixties with COVID-19, enrolled during active disease. The V gene is TRBV3-1 (or the pseudogene TRBV3-2), the J gene TRBJ1-1, with D possibly matching TRBD1 (6 bases). The CDR3 nucleotides read TGTGCCAGCAGCCAGTGGGACATTAACACTGAAGCTTTCTTT. Translating gives CASSQWDINTEAFF.